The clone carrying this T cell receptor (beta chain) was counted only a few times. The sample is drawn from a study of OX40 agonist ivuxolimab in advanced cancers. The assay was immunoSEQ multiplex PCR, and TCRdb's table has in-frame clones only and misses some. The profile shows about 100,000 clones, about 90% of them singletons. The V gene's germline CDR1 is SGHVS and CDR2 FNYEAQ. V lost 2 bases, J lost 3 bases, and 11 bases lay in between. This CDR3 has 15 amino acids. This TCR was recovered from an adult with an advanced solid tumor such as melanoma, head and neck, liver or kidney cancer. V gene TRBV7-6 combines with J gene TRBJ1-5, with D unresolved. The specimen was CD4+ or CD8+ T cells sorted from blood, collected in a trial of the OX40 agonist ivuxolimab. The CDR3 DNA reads TGTGCCAGCAGCTTACAGTCAGGTTTCAATCAGCCCCAGCATTTT. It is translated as CASSLQSGFNQPQHF. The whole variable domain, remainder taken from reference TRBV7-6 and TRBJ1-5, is GAGVSQSPRYKVTKRGQDVALRCDPISGHVSLYWYRQALGQGPEFLTYFNYEAQQDKSGLPNDRFSAERPEGSISTLTIQRTEQRDSAMYRCASSLQSGFNQPQHFGDGTRLSIL.